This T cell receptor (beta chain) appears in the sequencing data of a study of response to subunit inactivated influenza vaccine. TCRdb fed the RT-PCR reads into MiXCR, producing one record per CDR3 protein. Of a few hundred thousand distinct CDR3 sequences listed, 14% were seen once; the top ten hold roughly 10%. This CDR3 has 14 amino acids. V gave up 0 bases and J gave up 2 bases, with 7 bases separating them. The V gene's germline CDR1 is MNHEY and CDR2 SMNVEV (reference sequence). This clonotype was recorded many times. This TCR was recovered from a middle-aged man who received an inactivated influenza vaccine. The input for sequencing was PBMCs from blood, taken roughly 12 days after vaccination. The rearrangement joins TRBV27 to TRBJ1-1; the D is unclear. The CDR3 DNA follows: TGTGCCAGCAGTTTATCTGGGTTAAACACTGAAGCTTTCTTT. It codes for CASSLSGLNTEAFF.